Below are 6 T cell receptor beta chains sequenced from a single sample in a study of technical replicates of blood from several donors. Clones were read by immunoSEQ multiplex PCR, and TCRdb kept only the in-frame ones, dropping some. The table has about 75,000 clones, about nine tenths seen once; the top ten hold 0.37%. The sample taken for sequencing was T cells isolated from PBMCs. These receptors were obtained from a human donor in good health. Some clones in this sample may be carry-over from other donors' samples.

The chain carries TRBV5-1 and TRBJ2-1; D ambiguous. The germline V gene encodes CDR1 SGHRS and CDR2 YFSETQ. V dropped 0 bases and J dropped 2 bases, with 6 bases sitting between them. The CDR3 consists of 14 residues. The CDR3, as DNA: TGCGCCAGCAGCTTGGACACGACCTACAATGAGCAGTTCTTC. Protein: CASSLDTTYNEQFF.

The gene calls are TRBV30 and TRBJ2-2; TRBD1 might be the D (5 bases). The CDR3 has 12 residues. Germline assignment: CDR1 GTSNPN and CDR2 SVGIG (reference sequence). Trimming pared 4 bases from V and 13 bases from J, leaving 16 bases between. The CDR3 nucleotides read TGTGCCTGGAACACAGGCCCGGTAGGGCTGTTTTTT. Translating gives CAWNTGPVGLFF.

The chain has TRBV5-1 and TRBJ2-5; TRBD1 is a possible D gene (5 bases). The CDR3 has 16 residues. Trimming pared 2 bases from V and 5 bases from J, leaving 19 bases between. Germline V gene sequence: CDR1 SGHRS, CDR2 YFSETQ. CDR3 coding DNA: TGCGCCAGCAGCTTAAGTCAGGGTTGGGGCAGGGAGACCCAGTACTTC. This gives the protein CASSLSQGWGRETQYF.

V gene TRBV9 combines with J gene TRBJ2-1, with TRBD2 matching 7 bases. Per the germline V gene, CDR1 is SGDLS and CDR2 is YYNGEE. V dropped 5 bases and J dropped 4; count of bases not matched to a gene: 12. The CDR3 is 16 residues long. The CDR3 sequence: CASSIASGATYNEQFF. CDR3 DNA sequence: TGTGCCAGCAGTATAGCAAGCGGGGCTACTTACAATGAGCAGTTCTTC. The complete variable domain, with remaining parts taken from reference TRBV9 and TRBJ2-1, reads DSGVTQTPKHLITATGQRVTLRCSPRSGDLSVYWYQQSLDQGLQFLIQYYNGEERAKGNILERFSAQQFPDLHSELNLSSLELGDSALYFCASSIASGATYNEQFFGPGTRLTVL.

The chain carries TRBV2 and TRBJ1-2, with TRBD1 matching 7 bases. CDR1 and CDR2 (germline): SNHLY, FYNNEI. The CDR3 totals 14 residues. The J segment lost 4 bases and the V segment lost 6 bases, leaving 8 bases of the junction unmatched. The CDR3 protein is CASSLTGLGYGYTF. CDR3 DNA sequence: TGTGCCAGCAGCCTGACAGGGCTCGGCTATGGCTACACCTTC.

This chain joins TRBV11-3 and TRBJ2-5; D gene uncertain. Judging by the DNA end, TRBJ2-7 fits better; the J call may be wrong. Germline V lookup: CDR1 SGHNT, CDR2 YENEEA. CDR3 length: 14 amino acids. The CDR3 sequence: CASSPRDSYYEQYF. The CDR3 DNA sequence: TGTGCCAGCAGCCCTAGAGACTCGTACTACGAGCAGTACTTC.